The TCR beta chain described here comes from a study of identifying expanded T cells in peripheral blood. TCRdb keeps only in-frame clones here, not all; method: immunoSEQ multiplex PCR. The data show under 150,000 clones, with 84% seen just once and 3.3% held by the top ten. Germline CDR1 is LNHDA and CDR2 is SQIVND (reference sequence). The V gene lost 0 bases and the J gene lost 9 bases, with 15 bases spanning the gap. The CDR3 loop spans 15 amino acids. The chain uses TRBV19 and TRBJ2-1; D may be TRBD2 (7 bases). The sequence derives from a person aged 18 to 75 in good health. Specimen: blood. CDR3 sequence reads: CASSIDGIRGAEQFF. DNA for the CDR3: TGTGCCAGTAGTATAGATGGTATCCGGGGGGCTGAGCAGTTCTTC. Together with reference TRBV19 and TRBJ2-1, the CDR3 gives the full variable domain: DGGITQSPKYLFRKEGQNVTLSCEQNLNHDAMYWYRQDPGQGLRLIYYSQIVNDFQKGDIAEGYSVSREKKESFPLTVTSAQKNPTAFYLCASSIDGIRGAEQFFGPGTRLTVL.